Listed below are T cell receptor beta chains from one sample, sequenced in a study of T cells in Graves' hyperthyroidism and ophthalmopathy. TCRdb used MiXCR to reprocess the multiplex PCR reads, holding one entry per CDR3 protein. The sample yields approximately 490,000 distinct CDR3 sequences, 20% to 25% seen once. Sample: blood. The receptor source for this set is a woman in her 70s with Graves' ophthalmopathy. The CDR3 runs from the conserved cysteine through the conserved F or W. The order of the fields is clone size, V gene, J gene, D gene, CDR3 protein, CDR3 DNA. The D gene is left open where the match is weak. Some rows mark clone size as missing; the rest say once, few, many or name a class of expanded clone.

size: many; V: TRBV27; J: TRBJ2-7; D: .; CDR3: CASSLVGLAIGSYEQYF; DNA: TGTGCCAGCAGTTTGGTAGGGTTGGCTATTGGCTCCTACGAGCAGTACTTC
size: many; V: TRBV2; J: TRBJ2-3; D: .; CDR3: CASSELIVPDTQYF; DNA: TGTGCCAGCAGTGAATTAATAGTCCCAGATACGCAGTATTTT
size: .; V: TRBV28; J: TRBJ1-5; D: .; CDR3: CASSFTSRRRNQPQHF; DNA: TGTGCCAGCAGTTTCACCTCGCGCCGACGCAATCAGCCCCAGCATTTT
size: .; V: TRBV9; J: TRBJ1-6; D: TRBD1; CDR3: CASSVSPGTENSPLHF; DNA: TGTGCCAGCAGCGTTTCACCAGGGACAGAAAATTCACCCCTCCACTTT
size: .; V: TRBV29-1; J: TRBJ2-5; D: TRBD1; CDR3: CSVTRQGLKETQYF; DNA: TGCAGCGTTACGAGACAGGGGTTAAAAGAGACCCAGTACTTC
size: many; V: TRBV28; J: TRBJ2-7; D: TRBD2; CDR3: CASSLREGGRGDEQYF; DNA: TGTGCCAGCAGTTTACGGGAGGGGGGGCGAGGTGACGAGCAGTACTTC
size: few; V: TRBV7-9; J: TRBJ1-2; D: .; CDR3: CASSLVIGGYTF; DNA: TGTGCCAGCAGCTTAGTAATTGGTGGCTACACCTTC
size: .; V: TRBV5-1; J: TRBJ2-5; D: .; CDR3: CASSLAAVSETQYF; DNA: TGCGCCAGCAGCTTGGCCGCGGTTTCAGAGACCCAGTACTTC
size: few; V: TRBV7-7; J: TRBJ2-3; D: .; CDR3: CASSLGNTGTQYF; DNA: TGTGCTAGCAGCTTAGGCAATACCGGTACGCAGTATTTT
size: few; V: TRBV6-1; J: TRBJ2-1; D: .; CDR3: CASSEWGGAREQFF; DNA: TGTGCCAGCAGTGAATGGGGGGGGGCCCGTGAGCAGTTCTTC
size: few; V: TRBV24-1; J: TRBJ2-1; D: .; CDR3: CATNSGTFNEQFF; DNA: TGTGCCACCAACTCCGGGACATTCAATGAGCAGTTCTTC
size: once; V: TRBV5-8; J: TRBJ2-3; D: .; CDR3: CASSKGELTDTQYF; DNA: TGTGCCAGCAGCAAAGGGGAATTAACAGATACGCAGTATTTT
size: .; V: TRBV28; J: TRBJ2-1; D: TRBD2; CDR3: CASGGSLYNEQFF; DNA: TGTGCCAGCGGCGGGAGTCTCTACAATGAGCAGTTCTTC